The sequence of this T cell receptor (beta chain) was determined in a study of cytomegalovirus exposure and HLA in healthy donors. The study, taken as a whole, reports: CMV serostatus was the sole immune exposure information available. Reportedly, TCR beta sequences accurately predicted HLA-A and HLA-B alleles in most subjects. Trimming of TCR beta V- and J-genes showed a link, identified in a later analysis, to a missense DCLRE1C variant.

Donors showed nominal health when sampled, although they likely had unrecorded immune exposures. A multiplex PCR was run with 60 Vbeta primers and 13 Jbeta primers. Sequenced by immunoSEQ multiplex PCR; TCRdb stores in-frame clones only, minus some. The data show 89,000 or so clones, 65% to 80% seen once. A note on this clone: Antigen: not known.

Trimming pared 6 bases from V and 6 bases from J, leaving 23 bases between. The CDR3 length is 17 residues. CDR1 SNHLY and CDR2 FYNNEI come from the germline V gene. The rearrangement joins TRBV2 to TRBJ2-2, with a possible D match to TRBD2 (5 bases). Sequencing was carried out using PBMCs. The clonotype comes from a man in his fifties or sixties in good health and CMV-seronegative. The CDR3 nucleotides read TGTGCCAGCAGAGGGTCCCCGGCCCGAGGGTCGGCCGGGGAGCTGTTTTTT. Translated, it gives CASRGSPARGSAGELFF.